This T cell receptor (beta chain) was obtained from a study of beta chain features in type 1 diabetes. The CDR3 runs to 15 residues. CDR1 is SGHTA, CDR2 FQGNSA, per germline. With V trimmed by 4 bases and J by 4 bases, 8 bases remained unmatched. This clone was seen a few times. The authors reverse transcribed all of the isolated RNA, so sequencing captured expressed TCRB transcripts. Sequencing of naive, central memory and regulatory T cell samples gave an average of about 3.57 million reads. Only in-frame clones appear in the TCRdb table, and some are missing; sequencing was by immunoSEQ multiplex PCR. The sample contains around 300,000 clones, around 7.3% of which appear only once.

V is TRBV7-2 and J is TRBJ1-2, with 8 bases identical to TRBD1. The TCR sequence derives from a woman aged 18-29 years in good health. Sequenced sample: central memory CD4+ T cells from blood. CDR3 amino acids: CASSSLDRASYGYTF. The DNA of the CDR3 is TGTGCCAGCAGCTCCTTGGACAGGGCCTCCTATGGCTACACCTTC.